The next 13 T cell receptor beta chains were all read from a single sample in a study of blood T cell repertoires in COVID-19. TCRdb's copy holds only in-frame clones and misses some; the assay was immunoSEQ multiplex PCR. The table includes about 250,000 clones, about 73% detected once. Sequenced: peripheral blood. These receptors all stem from a woman of 80 years or more with acute or convalescent COVID-19.

The chain joins TRBV27 to TRBJ2-6, with 7 bases matching TRBD1. The CDR3 contains 19 residues. The V gene's germline CDR1 is MNHEY and CDR2 SMNVEV (reference sequence). V lost 8 bases and J lost 2; bases outside the gene matches: 18. Written as DNA, the CDR3 is TGTGCCAGCTCCGCCGCGATTTGGGACAGAATCCCTGGGGCCAACGTCCTGACTTTC. Translation gives CASSAAIWDRIPGANVLTF. Filled out from reference TRBV27 and TRBJ2-6, the complete variable domain reads EAQVTQNPRYLITVTGKKLTVTCSQNMNHEYMSWYRQDPGLGLRQIYYSMNVEVTDKGDVPEGYKVSRKEKRNFPLILESPSPNQTSLYFCASSAAIWDRIPGANVLTFGAGSRLTVL.

There are a few counts of this clone. This rearrangement joins TRBV19 to TRBJ1-1, with D tentatively TRBD1 (5 bases). Germline V CDR1 and CDR2: LNHDA, SQIVND (reference sequence). V lost 3 bases and J 6 bases, leaving 14 bases between the germline ends. The CDR3 is 14 residues long. The CDR3 is CASSILGQGSEAFF. Written as DNA, the CDR3 is TGTGCCAGTAGTATTTTAGGCCAGGGTTCTGAAGCTTTCTTT.

The rearrangement uses TRBV19 and TRBJ1-2, with D possibly TRBD1 on 5 matching bases. The V gene lost 5 bases and the J gene lost 2 bases, with 12 bases spanning the gap. CDR1 and CDR2 from the germline V gene are LNHDA and SQIVND (reference sequence). The CDR3 loop spans 14 amino acids. The CDR3 sequence is CASSLGTGNYGYTF. The CDR3 DNA sequence: TGTGCCAGTAGTTTAGGGACGGGAAACTATGGCTACACCTTC.

CDR3 sequence (DNA): TGCAGCGTTGGACAGACCTACGAGCAGTACTTC. It specifies CSVGQTYEQYF. This chain connects TRBV29-1 to TRBJ2-7; a weak D match, TRBD1 (5 bases). The CDR3 has 11 residues. The V end lost 4 bases, the J end lost 2 bases, and 6 bases lay between the germline ends. Germline CDR1 reads SQVTM; CDR2 reads ANQGSEA.

The gene calls are TRBV2 and TRBJ1-3, with D maybe TRBD1 (6 bases). Germline V CDR1 and CDR2: SNHLY, FYNNEI. The CDR3 loop spans 14 amino acids. Trimming removed 6 bases from V and 4 bases from J, with 13 bases in between. CDR3 region: CASRTDRSGNTIYF. The CDR3 nucleotides are TGTGCCAGCAGAACAGACAGGTCAGGAAACACCATATATTTT.

The genes are TRBV10-3 and TRBJ2-5; perhaps TRBD2 as D (6 bases). V was cut by 8 bases and J by 1 base, with 11 bases left in between. In germline, CDR1 is ENHRY, CDR2 SYGVKD. The CDR3 sequence is 13 residues long. CDR3 sequence (DNA): TGTGCCATCGGTATGGGGGGCCAAGAGACCCAGTACTTC. Translated: CAIGMGGQETQYF.

J is TRBJ2-5 and V is TRBV21-1; the table gives TRBD1 as D, unverified against the DNA. TRBV21-1 is labeled a pseudogene. The CDR3 spans 18 residues. The CDR3 spells CASSKAQGWGWDKETQYF. CDR3 bases: TGTGCCAGCAGCAAAGCACAGGGTTGGGGGTGGGATAAAGAGACCCAGTACTTC.

The table lists this clone with a few counts. This rearrangement joins TRBV19 to TRBJ1-1; 9 positions match TRBD1. V lost 9 bases, J lost 4 bases, and 6 bases stayed unmatched. The V gene's germline CDR1 is LNHDA and CDR2 SQIVND (reference sequence). The CDR3 runs 13 residues. CDR3 coding DNA: TGTGCCAGCCTGGGACAGGGACGCACTGAAGCTTTCTTT. Residues: CASLGQGRTEAFF.

The chain carries TRBV2 and TRBJ2-7; 8 positions match TRBD1. The length of the CDR3 is 16 residues. Germline CDR1 reads SNHLY; CDR2 reads FYNNEI. After removal of 6 bases from V and 7 bases from J, the junction contained 17 bases not matched to a gene. The CDR3 bases are TGTGCCAGCAGGCGTATGCAGGGGGCAGGTCTTATGGAGCAGTACTTC. This encodes CASRRMQGAGLMEQYF.

This clone came up a few times. The chain is built from TRBV12-3 or TRBV12-4 and TRBJ2-3; D gene ambiguous. CDR3 length equals 12 residues. The V end was cut by 4 bases, the J end by 6 bases, with 8 bases between. As DNA, the CDR3 is TGTGCCAGCAGTTACTCTTGGGATACGCAGTATTTT. It yields the protein CASSYSWDTQYF.

The chain uses TRBV6-5 and TRBJ2-1; TRBD1 aligns across 8 bases. V was pared by 6 bases and J by 0 bases, with 4 bases of the junction left unmatched. The CDR3 spans 15 residues. Looked up from germline, CDR1 is MNHEY and CDR2 is SVGAGI. In DNA form, the CDR3 reads TGTGCCAGCAGAGGACAGGGCTACTCCTACAATGAGCAGTTCTTC. This codes for CASRGQGYSYNEQFF.

The rearrangement links TRBV16 to TRBJ1-1; 7 bases are shared with TRBD1. CDR3 size: 15 residues. In germline, CDR1 is KGHSY, CDR2 FQNENV. The J segment lost 5 bases and the V segment lost 4 bases, leaving 10 bases of the junction unmatched. The DNA of the CDR3 is TGTGCCAGCAGCCCCCGACAGGGTGGAGGGACTGAAGCTTTCTTT. Translated: CASSPRQGGGTEAFF.

There are a few counts of this clone. V and J are TRBV5-1 and TRBJ1-1, with D possibly matching TRBD1 (5 bases). The CDR3 covers 15 residues. CDR1 and CDR2 (germline): SGHRS, YFSETQ. Trimming left V 0 bases short and J 6 bases short, with 15 bases between. CDR3 residues: CASSLGGGPAPEAFF. For the CDR3, the DNA is TGCGCCAGCAGCTTGGGGGGGGGTCCTGCCCCTGAAGCTTTCTTT.